These T cell receptor beta chains were read from a single sample in a study of T cell responses to AZD1222 COVID-19 vaccine. Profiling relied on immunoSEQ multiplex PCR, and the TCRdb table lists in-frame clones only, not all of them. The profile shows 100,000 or so clones, approximately 90% of them singletons. The sample here was peripheral blood, taken 28 days after the second AZD1222 dose. All receptors derive from an adult who received the AZD1222 COVID-19 vaccine. Each CDR3 is given with its conserved first and last residue. Fields, in order: V gene, J gene, CDR3 protein.

V: TRBV3-1/TRBV3-2; J: TRBJ2-3; CDR3: CASSLRVPTDTQYF
V: TRBV25-1; J: TRBJ1-6; CDR3: CASRDSSYNSPLHF
V: TRBV5-1; J: TRBJ1-1; CDR3: CASSLDRRENTEAFF
V: TRBV6-6; J: TRBJ2-1; CDR3: CATSEGAGGPNEQFF
V: TRBV4-2; J: TRBJ2-5; CDR3: CASSQETGTGGETQYF
V: TRBV2; J: TRBJ2-1; CDR3: CASAPGRDTSHEQFF
V: TRBV30; J: TRBJ1-1; CDR3: CAWSVIANTEAFF
V: TRBV20-1; J: TRBJ1-1; CDR3: CSARARGQAFF
V: TRBV18; J: TRBJ1-3; CDR3: CASGQLYRDRSGNTIYF
V: TRBV11-2; J: TRBJ1-2; CDR3: CASSLVASYGYTF
V: TRBV12-3/TRBV12-4; J: TRBJ1-5; CDR3: CASSLSSEPQHF
V: TRBV6-6; J: TRBJ1-4; CDR3: CASNFGGNNEKLFF
V: TRBV5-6; J: TRBJ1-1; CDR3: CASSLDGRTEAFF
V: TRBV24-1; J: TRBJ2-1; CDR3: CATAGGDNREQFF
V: TRBV7-2; J: TRBJ2-7; CDR3: CASSLRSGSSYEQYF
V: TRBV5-5; J: TRBJ2-7; CDR3: CASSLGQGDYEQYF
V: TRBV10-3; J: TRBJ1-4; CDR3: CAINRATNEKLFF
V: TRBV5-1; J: TRBJ1-5; CDR3: CASSRGHDQPQHF
V: TRBV19; J: TRBJ2-3; CDR3: CASSPSGGALGTDTQYF
V: TRBV11-3; J: TRBJ2-7; CDR3: CASSFRSGGGYEQYF
V: TRBV2; J: TRBJ2-3; CDR3: CASSEGDRGPVDTQYF
V: TRBV29-1; J: TRBJ2-2; CDR3: CSVEAGKGRVNTGELFF
V: TRBV11-1; J: TRBJ2-7; CDR3: CASSLVGYEQYF
V: TRBV7-9; J: TRBJ2-1; CDR3: CASSLTWAEQFF
V: TRBV2; J: TRBJ1-1; CDR3: CASRTGIVNTEAFF
V: TRBV28; J: TRBJ2-7; CDR3: CASLSPGQGIPPLYEQYF
V: TRBV14; J: TRBJ1-2; CDR3: CASSPRQGYYGYTF
V: TRBV6-5; J: TRBJ2-5; CDR3: CASTLMGMQETQYF
V: TRBV18; J: TRBJ1-1; CDR3: CASSPAPPTEAFF
V: TRBV4-1; J: TRBJ2-7; CDR3: CASSPQSPGTGALGSLQYF
V: TRBV28; J: TRBJ1-6; CDR3: CASSDRRVGARSPLHF
V: TRBV2; J: TRBJ1-2; CDR3: CASSERYGYTF
V: TRBV19; J: TRBJ1-6; CDR3: CASSIGQNNSPLHF
V: TRBV30; J: TRBJ1-6; CDR3: CAWQGQGESPLHF
V: TRBV28; J: TRBJ1-1; CDR3: CASSPTRPNTEAFF
V: TRBV19; J: TRBJ2-3; CDR3: CAIRGDTDTQYF
V: TRBV19; J: TRBJ1-3; CDR3: CASNRDRERNTIYF
V: TRBV6-5; J: TRBJ1-3; CDR3: CASSPDRFSGNTIYF
V: TRBV6-5; J: TRBJ1-4; CDR3: CASSSRGVDEKLFF
V: TRBV6-5; J: TRBJ2-7; CDR3: CASTRQSSYEQYF
V: TRBV4-2; J: TRBJ2-5; CDR3: CASSQDPRTGLQETQYF
V: TRBV7-2; J: TRBJ1-2; CDR3: CASSPSTGTAANYGYTF
V: TRBV11-2; J: TRBJ1-2; CDR3: CASSLRIPGSSGYGYTF
V: TRBV27; J: TRBJ1-5; CDR3: CASSRQGAGQPQHF
V: TRBV4-1; J: TRBJ2-3; CDR3: CASSQVEADTQYF
V: TRBV3-1/TRBV3-2; J: TRBJ2-7; CDR3: CASSLGSLWYEQYF
V: TRBV4-1; J: TRBJ1-2; CDR3: CASSQRDSGTYGYTF
V: TRBV4-1; J: TRBJ1-5; CDR3: CASSQPGQGRNQPQHF
V: TRBV5-8; J: TRBJ2-5; CDR3: CASSWGRQGAAETQYF
V: TRBV7-2; J: TRBJ2-1; CDR3: CASSLGPAGGIEQFF
V: TRBV30; J: TRBJ1-2; CDR3: CAWRPIQGSGYTF
V: TRBV2; J: TRBJ2-4; CDR3: CASSYGQGTKNIQYF
V: TRBV5-6; J: TRBJ1-2; CDR3: CASSTRAYGYTF